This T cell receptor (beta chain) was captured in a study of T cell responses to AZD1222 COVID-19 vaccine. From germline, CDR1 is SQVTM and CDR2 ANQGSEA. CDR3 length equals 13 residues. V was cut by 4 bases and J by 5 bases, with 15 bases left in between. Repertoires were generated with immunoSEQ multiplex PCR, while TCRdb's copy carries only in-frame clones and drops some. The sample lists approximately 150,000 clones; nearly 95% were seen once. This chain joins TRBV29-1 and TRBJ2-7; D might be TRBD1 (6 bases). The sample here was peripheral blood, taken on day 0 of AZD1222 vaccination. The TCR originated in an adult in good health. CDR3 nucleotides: TGCAGCGTTGGACAGGTCCCACTCCACGAGCAGTACTTC. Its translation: CSVGQVPLHEQYF.